These T cell receptor beta chains were read from a single sample in a study of blood T cell repertoires in COVID-19. Clones were sequenced by immunoSEQ multiplex PCR, and TCRdb holds only the in-frame ones, with some missing. Of about 25,000 clones in the sample, about 94% were seen once. The sequenced sample consisted of peripheral blood. The source is a human donor with active COVID-19. The donor label of this sample is uncertain. Both conserved end residues are part of each CDR3. D genes are given only for firm matches. Size values are once, few and many counts, or a class for expanded clones, and some rows have none.

>TRBV28|.|15|TRBJ2-3|.
TGTGCCAGCAGTTTATTGGGCGGGGGCCCAGATACGCAGTATTTT
CASSLLGGGPDTQYF
>TRBV6-5|.|15|TRBJ1-5|TRBD1
TGTGCCAGCAGACTGGCAAGGACAGGGGCCGGTGCCCAGCATTTT
CASRLARTGAGAQHF
>TRBV14|.|15|TRBJ2-1|.
TGTGCCAGCAGCCAAGTGATGAGAAGCGGCAATGAGCAGTTCTTC
CASSQVMRSGNEQFF
>TRBV6-4|.|14|TRBJ2-1|TRBD2
TGTGCCAGCAGAAAGCGGGGGGGTTACAATGAGCAGTTCTTC
CASRKRGGYNEQFF
>TRBV28|.|15|TRBJ1-5|TRBD1
TGTGCCAGCAACTCACAGGGGAGAAGGGGTCAGCCCCAGCATTTT
CASNSQGRRGQPQHF
>TRBV6-5|.|14|TRBJ1-6|.
TGTGCCAGCAGTTACTCCCCAGATTTTTCACCCCTCCACTTT
CASSYSPDFSPLHF
>TRBV5-1|.|17|TRBJ2-5|TRBD2
TGCGCCAGCAGCTTGTGGGTAGCGGGACTCAACCAAGAGACCCAGTACTTC
CASSLWVAGLNQETQYF
>TRBV6-5|.|15|TRBJ2-5|TRBD1
TGTGCCAGCAGGGGGGACAGCCGGTGGCAAGAGACCCAGTACTTC
CASRGDSRWQETQYF
>TRBV5-1|.|17|TRBJ2-1|.
TGCGCCAGCAGCTTGGCCCAGATTTGGAGCTCCTACAATGAGCAGTTCTTC
CASSLAQIWSSYNEQFF
>TRBV7-9|.|12|TRBJ2-7|.
TGTGCCAGCAGACTAGGGTATGGGGAGCAGTACTTC
CASRLGYGEQYF
>TRBV28|.|15|TRBJ1-5|TRBD1
TGTGCCAGCAGCCCCCGACAGGGGGCGGATCAGCCCCAGCATTTT
CASSPRQGADQPQHF
>TRBV5-1|once|18|TRBJ1-3|.
TGCGCCAGCAGAAGGGGACTTACCGAGTCCTTAACTGGAAACACCATATATTTT
CASRRGLTESLTGNTIYF
>TRBV27|.|13|TRBJ1-1|.
TGTGCCAGCATTAACAGTGGGAACACTGAAGCTTTCTTT
CASINSGNTEAFF
>TRBV30|.|13|TRBJ2-1|TRBD2
TGTGCCTGGAGTGTACAGAGCGGGGGTGAGCAGTTCTTC
CAWSVQSGGEQFF
>TRBV19|.|17|TRBJ2-2|TRBD2
TGTGCCAGTAATTCAAGGACTAGCGGGGGTACCACCGGGGAGCTGTTTTTT
CASNSRTSGGTTGELFF
>TRBV11-1|.|14|TRBJ1-5|.
TGTGCCAGCAGCTTAGATCGAGGAAATCAGCCCCAGCATTTT
CASSLDRGNQPQHF
>TRBV18|.|15|TRBJ2-7|TRBD1
TGTGCCAGCTCACAATCTGGACAGGGGACCTACGAGCAGTACTTC
CASSQSGQGTYEQYF
>TRBV12-3/TRBV12-4|once|13|TRBJ1-2|.
TGTGCCACCTCGGACGGCGGGAGCTATGGCTACACCTTC
CATSDGGSYGYTF
>TRBV24-1|once|14|TRBJ2-3|.
TGTGCCACCAGTGACCCACGGGGCACAGATACGCAGTATTTT
CATSDPRGTDTQYF
>TRBV2|.|17|TRBJ1-5|.
TGTGCCAGCAGTACCCTTGGAGGAGGGAATAGCAATCAGCCCCAGCATTTT
CASSTLGGGNSNQPQHF
>TRBV7-2|.|16|TRBJ2-1|TRBD2
TGTGCCAGCAGCTTAGACCCGGGGGGGGTCGGAAATGAGCAGTTCTTC
CASSLDPGGVGNEQFF
>TRBV10-3|.|16|TRBJ2-1|TRBD2
TGTGCCATCAGTACTACTAGCGGGAGTCTTTCTAATGAGCAGTTCTTC
CAISTTSGSLSNEQFF
>TRBV19|.|14|TRBJ1-1|.
TGTGCCAGTAGTGGGTCGGCGGTAAACACTGAAGCTTTCTTT
CASSGSAVNTEAFF
>TRBV5-1|.|15|TRBJ2-7|TRBD1
TGCGCCAGCAGCAAACAGGGGGCCTACTCCTACGAGCAGTACTTC
CASSKQGAYSYEQYF
>TRBV19|.|12|TRBJ2-2|.
TGTGCCAGTAGGCTATTCCGCGGGGAGCTGTTTTTT
CASRLFRGELFF
>TRBV19|.|15|TRBJ2-2|.
TGTGCCAGTAGTAACGCGGCAGGGGGGCCCGGGGAGCTGTTTTTT
CASSNAAGGPGELFF
>TRBV25-1|.|13|TRBJ2-7|.
TGTGCCATCGCGCAGGGGGGATCCTACGAGCAGTACTTC
CAIAQGGSYEQYF
>TRBV4-1|.|15|TRBJ2-5|.
TGCGCCAGCAGCCAAATCGTCACAGGGCAAGAGACCCAGTACTTC
CASSQIVTGQETQYF
>TRBV29-1|.|16|TRBJ2-1|TRBD2
TGCAGCGTTGAACCCCCAGCGGGGGGCTCCTACAATGAGCAGTTCTTC
CSVEPPAGGSYNEQFF
>TRBV24-1|.|13|TRBJ2-1|.
TGTGCCACCAGTGAGTGGACATCTCATGAGCAGTTCTTC
CATSEWTSHEQFF
>TRBV19|.|15|TRBJ1-5|.
TGTGCCAGTAGTCCGATTGACAGTCATCTTCAGCCCCGGCATTTT
CASSPIDSHLQPRHF
>TRBV21-1|.|17|TRBJ1-1|.
TGTGCCAGCGTTCCCAGGAGGACCTCCCCACGGGACACTGAAGCTTTCTTT
CASVPRRTSPRDTEAFF
>TRBV29-1|.|13|TRBJ2-5|TRBD1
TGCAGCGCGGGGACAGGGGGCGTTGAGACCCAGTACTTC
CSAGTGGVETQYF
>TRBV3-1/TRBV3-2|.|16|TRBJ2-3|.
TGTGCCAGCACCCCCAGTTTGGAGCAGCCCACAGATACGCAGTATTTT
CASTPSLEQPTDTQYF
>TRBV28|.|13|TRBJ2-3|TRBD1
TGTGCCAGCAGACGACAGGGTGCAGATACGCAGTATTTT
CASRRQGADTQYF
>TRBV6-1|once|15|TRBJ2-1|TRBD1
TGTGCCAGCAGTGAAAGGGGGCCGAGCTACAATGAGCAGTTCTTC
CASSERGPSYNEQFF
>TRBV6-1|.|17|TRBJ1-5|TRBD1
TGTGCCAGCAGTGTTTTGGCAGGGGGCCAAAGCAATCAGCCCCAGCATTTT
CASSVLAGGQSNQPQHF
>TRBV5-1|few|16|TRBJ1-1|.
TGCGCCAGCAGCTTTTTCGCGGCGGGGCAGGGCGGCGAAGCTTTCTTT
CASSFFAAGQGGEAFF
>TRBV28|.|14|TRBJ2-2|.
TGTGCCAGCAACCCCCACGGAGTCCCCGGGGAGCTGTTTTTT
CASNPHGVPGELFF
>TRBV15|.|13|TRBJ2-5|.
TGTGCCACCAGCAGGGCCCTCCAAGAGACCCAGTACTTC
CATSRALQETQYF
>TRBV2|.|12|TRBJ2-1|TRBD2
TGTGCCAGCGCGGCGGGGGGAAATGAGCAGTTCTTC
CASAAGGNEQFF
>TRBV4-3|.|15|TRBJ2-5|.
TGCGCCAGCAGCCAAGGGAGGGACAGCCAAGAGACCCAGTACTTC
CASSQGRDSQETQYF
>TRBV6-1|.|16|TRBJ2-1|TRBD2
TGTGCCAGCAGTGAAGTAGGACTAGCGGGGGGGCATGAGCAGTTCTTC
CASSEVGLAGGHEQFF
>TRBV9|.|16|TRBJ2-5|.
TGTGCCAGCAGCGTAGGAGGGGGGGTCCACCAAGAGACCCAGTACTTC
CASSVGGGVHQETQYF
>TRBV7-9|.|15|TRBJ2-2|TRBD2
TGTGCCGGCAGCTTACTAGCGGGAGATGTCGGGGAGCTGTTTTTT
CAGSLLAGDVGELFF
>TRBV30|.|13|TRBJ2-7|.
TGTGCCTGGAATCAGGGGGGATTCTACGAGCAGTACTTC
CAWNQGGFYEQYF
>TRBV27|.|15|TRBJ1-6|TRBD1
TGTGCCAGCAGTTTTTGGGACAGGCTTAATTCACCCCTCCACTTT
CASSFWDRLNSPLHF
>TRBV7-2|.|15|TRBJ2-1|TRBD2
TGTGCCAGCAGCTTAATCGCGGGAGGGCTCGGTGAGCAGTTCTTC
CASSLIAGGLGEQFF
>TRBV18|.|18|TRBJ2-7|.
TGTGCCAGCTCACCGGCTGTGGAAGGAGGAGGGCCCCTCTACGAGCAGTACTTC
CASSPAVEGGGPLYEQYF
>TRBV18|.|16|TRBJ1-6|TRBD1
TGTGCCAGCTCACCGGGACAGGGCCTCTATAATTCACCCCTCCACTTT
CASSPGQGLYNSPLHF
>TRBV5-1|.|15|TRBJ1-1|TRBD1
TGCGCCAGCAGCCCCGAGGGGGCGTTCGTCACTGAAGCTTTCTTT
CASSPEGAFVTEAFF
>TRBV11-2|.|18|TRBJ1-5|.
TGTGCCAGCAGCTTATCCCCAAAGACAGGACGTAGCAATCAGCCCCAGCATTTT
CASSLSPKTGRSNQPQHF
>TRBV6-1|.|14|TRBJ1-1|.
TGTGCCAGCAGTGAAGCGCCGGAGGTCACTGAAGCTTTCTTT
CASSEAPEVTEAFF
>TRBV5-6|.|17|TRBJ2-1|TRBD2
TGTGCCAGCAGCTTGGATTCTGAGGGAGGGCCCGACAATGAGCAGTTCTTC
CASSLDSEGGPDNEQFF